The source of this T cell receptor (beta chain) is a study of metastatic and nonmetastatic thyroid tumors. Study-level background: Repertoire comparison spanned blood and tumor or nodule tissue of malignant and benign thyroid patients.

Trimming cost V 1 base and J 3 bases; bases outside gene matches: 8. Germline lookup yields CDR1 SGHRS and CDR2 YFSETQ. The CDR3 is 16 amino acids. In the source study's methods: The study's classifier, a distant-metastasis tool for papillary thyroid cancer, was built using CDR3 differences across clinicopathological groups. Using MiXCR, TCRdb re-called clones from the PCR reads. Here the V and J calls rest on TCRdb's processing, not on the authors' analysis. The data contain 14,000 to 15,000 clones, around 3.6% of them singletons. In regard to this clone: Its cognate antigen is unknown.

No patient had received any treatment before thyroid surgery. Study-wide findings and caveats: Relative to benign nodules, malignant thyroid tumors were reportedly characterized by significantly elevated TCR beta diversity in blood and tumor.

This receptor was taken from a female donor with papillary thyroid cancer or a benign thyroid nodule (not recorded which). Some clones in this sample may be carry-over from other donors' samples. The V gene is TRBV5-1, the J gene TRBJ2-7; 9 bases are shared with TRBD1. Sequenced input: tumor tissue. DNA of the CDR3: TGCGCCAGCAGCTTGACGGGACAGGGAATTAGCTACGAGCAGTACTTC. It is translated as CASSLTGQGISYEQYF.